This TCR beta chain was captured by sequencing in a study of CD8 T cells in Susac syndrome. This CDR3 has 12 residues. Trimming stripped 3 bases from V and 14 bases from J, with 15 bases between. Germline V CDR1 and CDR2: LNHNV, YYDKDF (reference sequence). RNA amounts of about 0.5 to 1 ug underwent reverse transcription with random hexamers. TCRdb used MiXCR to reprocess the immunoSEQ multiplex PCR reads, holding one entry per CDR3 protein. The sample holds around 130,000 distinct CDR3 sequences; about 95% are singletons and the top ten take more than 0.095%. Sample: CD4+ T cells from PBMCs. J is TRBJ2-3 and V is TRBV15, with D possibly TRBD2 on 5 matching bases. This receptor was identified in a human donor in good health. The CDR3: CATSRVDSPAYF. CDR3 nucleotide sequence: TGTGCCACCAGCAGGGTGGACTCCCCCGCGTATTTT.